The next 8 T cell receptor beta chains were all read from a single sample in a study of identical twins. One entry per CDR3 protein results from TCRdb running MiXCR on the 5' RACE reads. The sample has about 470,000 distinct CDR3 sequences; more than 20% are singletons. These records were also assigned to another study, of T cells expressing NK-cell markers.

Source material: CD4+ T cells sorted from blood. These TCRs come from a woman in her late teens or twenties in good health.

The V gene is TRBV3-1, the J gene TRBJ2-3, with 9 positions matching TRBD2. Per germline, CDR1 LGHDT and CDR2 YNNKEL (reference sequence). The CDR3 sequence is 16 residues long. The trim removed 4 bases at V and 2 bases at J, leaving 7 bases unmatched. The CDR3 sequence: CASSLSGGRSTDTQYF. The CDR3, as DNA: TGTGCCAGCAGCCTTAGCGGGGGCCGATCCACAGATACGCAGTATTTT.

This clonotype came up a few times. V is TRBV7-8 and J is TRBJ1-5; possible D gene TRBD1, 5 bases. Germline assignment: CDR1 SGHVS and CDR2 FQNEAQ. The CDR3 is 14 residues long. V gave up 1 base and J gave up 4 bases, with 8 bases separating them. The CDR3 spells CASSLVGENQPQHF. In nucleotides, the CDR3 is TGTGCCAGCAGCTTAGTGGGGGAAAATCAGCCCCAGCATTTT.

This chain joins TRBV5-5 and TRBJ2-4; D unresolved. The ends were cut back, 8 bases at V and 3 bases at J, with 15 bases in the middle. Germline V CDR1 and CDR2: SGHKS, YYEKEE (reference sequence). This CDR3 contains 14 residues. CDR3 sequence (DNA): TGTGCCAGGAGCCCGGCGCCGGGCAAAAACATTCAGTACTTC. Translating it yields CARSPAPGKNIQYF. Looking up the rest from reference TRBV5-5 and TRBJ2-4 gives the full variable domain: DAGVTQSPTHLIKTRGQQVTLRCSPISGHKSVSWYQQVLGQGPQFIFQYYEKEERGRGNFPDRFSARQFPNYSSELNVNALLLGDSALYLCARSPAPGKNIQYFGAGTRLSVL.

The V call is TRBV7-2, the J call TRBJ2-5; perhaps TRBD2 as D (5 bases). Germline CDR1 and CDR2: SGHTA and FQGNSA. The CDR3 is made up of 15 amino acids. Trimming took off 3 bases at V and 2 bases at J, with 13 bases between the two ends. The CDR3 region has the DNA TGTGCCAGCAGCTTCCAAGGACTCCTACAAGAGACCCAGTACTTC. Its translation: CASSFQGLLQETQYF.

V usage is TRBV6-4 and J usage is TRBJ2-1; TRBD2 agrees at 8 bases. The CDR3 runs 14 residues. Trimming cost V 6 bases and J 7 bases; bases outside gene matches: 8. Germline CDR1 reads MRHNA; CDR2 reads SNTAGT. The CDR3 sequence is CASSGEAGVNEQFF. CDR3 DNA sequence: TGTGCCAGCAGCGGGGAAGCGGGGGTTAATGAGCAGTTCTTC.

This clonotype was counted many times. Here the CDR3 reads CASSLMGAETQYF. CDR3 DNA: TGCGCCAGCAGCTTGATGGGCGCGGAGACCCAGTACTTC. The V and J genes are TRBV5-1 and TRBJ2-5; D unclear. Germline V CDR1 and CDR2: SGHRS, YFSETQ. V lost 1 base, J lost 5 bases, and 9 bases lay in between. The CDR3 contains 13 residues.

The chain employs TRBV6-1 and TRBJ2-7, with 9 bases lining up with TRBD1. The CDR3 has 14 amino acids. Germline CDR1 MNHNS, CDR2 SASEGT. Unmatched junction bases numbered 6, after V lost 6 bases and J lost 3 bases. CDR3 DNA: TGTGCCAGCAGAGAAACAGGGGGCATCTACGAGCAGTACTTC. Translated, it gives CASRETGGIYEQYF.

This clonotype was seen a few times. The chain uses TRBV4-3 and TRBJ2-3; D is unresolved. Trimming shortened V by 0 bases and J by 2 bases, and 6 bases separated the two germline ends. Germline V CDR1 and CDR2: LGHNA, YSLEER. This CDR3 has 14 amino acids. The CDR3: CASSQERDTDTQYF. CDR3 in DNA: TGCGCCAGCAGCCAAGAACGCGACACAGATACGCAGTATTTT.